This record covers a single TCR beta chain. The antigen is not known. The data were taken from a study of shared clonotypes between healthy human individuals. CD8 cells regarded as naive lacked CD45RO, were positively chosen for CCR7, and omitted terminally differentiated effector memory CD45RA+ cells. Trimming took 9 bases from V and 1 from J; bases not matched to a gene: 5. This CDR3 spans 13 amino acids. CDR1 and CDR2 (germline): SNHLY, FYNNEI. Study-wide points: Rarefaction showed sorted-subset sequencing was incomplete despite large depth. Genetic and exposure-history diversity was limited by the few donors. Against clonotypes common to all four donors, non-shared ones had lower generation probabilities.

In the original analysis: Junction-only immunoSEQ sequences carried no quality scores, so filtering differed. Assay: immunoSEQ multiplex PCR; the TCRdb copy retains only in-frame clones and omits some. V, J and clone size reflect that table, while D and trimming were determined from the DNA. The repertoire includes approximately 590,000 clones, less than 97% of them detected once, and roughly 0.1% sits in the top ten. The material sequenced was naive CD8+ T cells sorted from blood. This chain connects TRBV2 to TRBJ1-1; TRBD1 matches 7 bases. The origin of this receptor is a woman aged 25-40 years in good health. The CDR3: CASTGTENTEAFF. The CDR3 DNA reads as TGTGCCAGTACCGGGACAGAGAACACTGAAGCTTTCTTT. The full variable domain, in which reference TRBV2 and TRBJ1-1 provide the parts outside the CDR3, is EPEVTQTPSHQVTQMGQEVILRCVPISNHLYFYWYRQILGQKVEFLVSFYNNEISEKSEIFDDQFSVERPDGSNFTLKIRSTKLEDSAMYFCASTGTENTEAFFGQGTRLTVV.